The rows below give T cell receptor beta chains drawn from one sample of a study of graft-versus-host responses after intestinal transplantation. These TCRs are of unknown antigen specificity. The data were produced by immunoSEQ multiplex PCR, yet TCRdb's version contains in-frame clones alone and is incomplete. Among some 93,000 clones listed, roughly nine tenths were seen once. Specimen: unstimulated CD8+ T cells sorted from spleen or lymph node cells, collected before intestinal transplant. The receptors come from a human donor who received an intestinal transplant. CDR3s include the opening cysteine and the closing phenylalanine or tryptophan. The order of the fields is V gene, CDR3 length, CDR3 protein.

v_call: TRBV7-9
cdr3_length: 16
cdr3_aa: CASSLALAGGGETQYF

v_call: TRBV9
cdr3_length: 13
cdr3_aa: CASSGRGTDTQYF

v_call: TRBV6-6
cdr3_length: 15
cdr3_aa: CASSYPLAGDYEQYF

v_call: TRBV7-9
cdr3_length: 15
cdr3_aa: CASSRRGGINTEAFF

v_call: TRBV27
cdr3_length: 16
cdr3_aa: CASSSLTDRDNEKLFF

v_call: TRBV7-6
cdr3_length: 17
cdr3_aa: CASSLGGGDGNSYEQYF

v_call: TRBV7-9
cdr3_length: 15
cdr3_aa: CASSRFRDNSYEQYF

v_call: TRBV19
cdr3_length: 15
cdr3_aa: CASTSAGGNYNEQFF

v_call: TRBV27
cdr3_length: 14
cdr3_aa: CASSFVPAGGEQYF

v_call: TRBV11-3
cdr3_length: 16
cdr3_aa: CASSFNSGSRSNEQFF

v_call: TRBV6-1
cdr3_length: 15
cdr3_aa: CASSETSTSFVEQFF

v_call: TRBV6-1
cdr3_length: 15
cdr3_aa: CASSEGTGGLYEQYF

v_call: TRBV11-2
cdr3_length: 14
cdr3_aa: CASSSNRGRYEQYF

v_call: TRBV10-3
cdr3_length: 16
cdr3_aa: CAISESGTGNTGELFF

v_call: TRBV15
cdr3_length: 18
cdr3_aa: CATSREVGRLAIHNEQFF

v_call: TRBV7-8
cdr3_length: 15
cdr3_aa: CASSGRGTSGREQFF

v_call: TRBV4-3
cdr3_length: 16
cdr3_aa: CASSQDIAELPYEQYF

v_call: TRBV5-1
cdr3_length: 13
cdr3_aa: CASSSTDTGELFF

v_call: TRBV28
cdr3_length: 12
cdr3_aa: CASSLEEYEQYF

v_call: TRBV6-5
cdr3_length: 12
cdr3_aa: CASSHDGYEQYF

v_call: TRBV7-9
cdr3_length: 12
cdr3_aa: CASSEGDREQFF

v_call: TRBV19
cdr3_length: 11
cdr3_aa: CATTKNREQFF